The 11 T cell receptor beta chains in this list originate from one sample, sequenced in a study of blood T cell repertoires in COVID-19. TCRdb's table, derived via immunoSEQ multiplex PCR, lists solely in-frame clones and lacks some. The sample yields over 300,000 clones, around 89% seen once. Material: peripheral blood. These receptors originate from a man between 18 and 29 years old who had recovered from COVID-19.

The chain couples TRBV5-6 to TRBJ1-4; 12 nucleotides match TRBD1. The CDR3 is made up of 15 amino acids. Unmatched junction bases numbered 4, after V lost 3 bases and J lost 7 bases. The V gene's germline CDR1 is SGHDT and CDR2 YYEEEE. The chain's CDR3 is CASSSGQGAREKLFF. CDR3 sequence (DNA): TGTGCCAGCAGCTCGGGACAGGGGGCTCGTGAAAAACTGTTTTTT.

CDR3 sequence: CAIHQRGADYGYTF. The CDR3 bases are TGTGCCATCCACCAGCGGGGGGCGGACTATGGCTACACCTTC. The V call is TRBV10-3, the J call TRBJ1-2; tentative D call: TRBD1 (6 bases). The V gene's germline CDR1 is ENHRY and CDR2 SYGVKD. V was pared by 8 bases and J by 3 bases, with 16 bases between. The CDR3 has 14 residues.

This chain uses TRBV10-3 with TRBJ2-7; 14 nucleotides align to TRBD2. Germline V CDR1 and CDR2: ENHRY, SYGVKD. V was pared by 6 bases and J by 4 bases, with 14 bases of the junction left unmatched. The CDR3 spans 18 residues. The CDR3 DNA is TGTGCCATCAGGGGGACTAGCGGGAGTGATTCGCCTGGGTACGAGCAGTACTTC. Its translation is CAIRGTSGSDSPGYEQYF.

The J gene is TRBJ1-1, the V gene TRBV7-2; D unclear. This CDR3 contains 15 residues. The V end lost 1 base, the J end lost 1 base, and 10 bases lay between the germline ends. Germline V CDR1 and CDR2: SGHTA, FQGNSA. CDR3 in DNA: TGTGCCAGCAGCTTAGGACACAGCAGGAACACTGAAGCTTTCTTT. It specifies CASSLGHSRNTEAFF.

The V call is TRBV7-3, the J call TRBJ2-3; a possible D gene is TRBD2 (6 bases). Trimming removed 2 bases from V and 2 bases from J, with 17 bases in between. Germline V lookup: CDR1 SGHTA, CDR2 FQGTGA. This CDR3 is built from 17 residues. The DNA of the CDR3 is TGTGCCAGCAGCTTATGGGGTCCGGGAGCACCCACAGATACGCAGTATTTT. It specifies CASSLWGPGAPTDTQYF.

The CDR3 is CASSYRDMNTGELFF. Here the CDR3 DNA reads TGTGCCAGCAGTTACCGGGACATGAACACCGGGGAGCTGTTTTTT. The genes are TRBV6-5 and TRBJ2-2; TRBD1 might be the D (6 bases). V was cut by 2 bases and J by 1 base, with 8 bases left in between. Germline V gene sequence: CDR1 MNHEY, CDR2 SVGAGI. The CDR3 consists of 15 residues.

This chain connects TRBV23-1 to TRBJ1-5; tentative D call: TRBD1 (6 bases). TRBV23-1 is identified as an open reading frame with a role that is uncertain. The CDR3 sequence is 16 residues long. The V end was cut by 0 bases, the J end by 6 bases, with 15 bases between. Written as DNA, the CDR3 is TGCGCCAGCAGTCAATCCGGGCAGGGGATCGGTCAGCCCCAGCATTTT. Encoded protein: CASSQSGQGIGQPQHF.

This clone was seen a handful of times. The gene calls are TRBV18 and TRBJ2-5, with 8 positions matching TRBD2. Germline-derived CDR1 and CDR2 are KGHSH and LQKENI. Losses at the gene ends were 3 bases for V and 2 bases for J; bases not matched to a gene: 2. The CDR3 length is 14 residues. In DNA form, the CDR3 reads TGTGCCAGCTCACCCGGACTAGCACAAGAGACCCAGTACTTC. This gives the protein CASSPGLAQETQYF.

CDR3 nucleotide sequence: TGTGCCAGCAGTTACCCGTTGCCCGTTTCCGGCTATGGCTACACCTTC. Its translation: CASSYPLPVSGYGYTF. This rearrangement joins TRBV6-2 or TRBV6-3 to TRBJ1-2; D not certain. This CDR3 is 16 amino acids long. CDR1 is MNHEY, CDR2 SVGEGT, per germline. V was shortened by 2 bases and J by 4 bases, with 17 bases between the two germline ends.

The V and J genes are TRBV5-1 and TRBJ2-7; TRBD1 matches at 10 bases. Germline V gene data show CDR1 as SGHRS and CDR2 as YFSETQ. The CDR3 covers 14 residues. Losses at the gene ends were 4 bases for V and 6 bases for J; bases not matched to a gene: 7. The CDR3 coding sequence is TGCGCCAGCAGCATTGGACAGGGGGGCCCCGAGCAGTACTTC. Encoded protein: CASSIGQGGPEQYF.

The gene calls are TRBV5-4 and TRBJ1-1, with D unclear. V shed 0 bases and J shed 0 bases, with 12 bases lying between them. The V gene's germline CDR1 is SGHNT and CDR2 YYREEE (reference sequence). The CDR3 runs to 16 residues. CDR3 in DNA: TGTGCCAGCAGCTTGGATCTCTTTAATATGAACACTGAAGCTTTCTTT. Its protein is CASSLDLFNMNTEAFF.